The clone carrying this T cell receptor (beta chain) was seen a single time. The data were obtained in a study of control samples from healthy donors and cancer patients. Trimming took 5 bases from V and 6 from J; bases not matched to a gene: 10. The CDR3 contains 15 residues. Germline CDR1 reads SGHVS; CDR2 reads FNYEAQ. Clones were read by immunoSEQ multiplex PCR, and TCRdb kept only the in-frame ones, dropping some. Of 45,000 or so clones listed, 85% to 95% are singletons. This TCR derives from a woman aged 40 to 49 with head and neck cancer. V usage is TRBV7-6 and J usage is TRBJ2-7, with 10 bases matching TRBD2. Source material: PBMCs. The CDR3 DNA sequence: TGTGCCAGCAGCCCACCGGGACTAGCGTCTTCCGAGCAGTACTTC. It translates to CASSPPGLASSEQYF.